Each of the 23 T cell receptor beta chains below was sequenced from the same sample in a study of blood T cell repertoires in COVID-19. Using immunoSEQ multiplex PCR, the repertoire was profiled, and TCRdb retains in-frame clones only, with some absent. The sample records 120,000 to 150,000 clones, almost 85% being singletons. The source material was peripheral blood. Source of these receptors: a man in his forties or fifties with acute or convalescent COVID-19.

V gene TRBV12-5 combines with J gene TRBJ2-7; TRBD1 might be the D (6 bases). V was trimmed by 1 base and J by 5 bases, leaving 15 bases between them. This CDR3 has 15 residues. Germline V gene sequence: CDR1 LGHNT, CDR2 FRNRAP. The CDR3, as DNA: TGTGCTAGTGGTTTGGGGGGGCAGGGGCACCACGAGCAGTACTTC. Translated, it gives CASGLGGQGHHEQYF.

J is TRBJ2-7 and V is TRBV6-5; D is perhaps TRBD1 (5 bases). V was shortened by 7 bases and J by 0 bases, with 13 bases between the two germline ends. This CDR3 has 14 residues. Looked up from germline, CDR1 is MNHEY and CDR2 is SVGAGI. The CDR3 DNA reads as TGTGCCAGCAATATACAGGTAACCTCCTACGAGCAGTACTTC. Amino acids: CASNIQVTSYEQYF.

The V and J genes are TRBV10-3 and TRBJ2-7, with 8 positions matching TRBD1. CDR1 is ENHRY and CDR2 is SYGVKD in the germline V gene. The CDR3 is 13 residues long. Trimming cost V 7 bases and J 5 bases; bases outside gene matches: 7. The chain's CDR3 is CAINKDRDHEQYF. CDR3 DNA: TGTGCCATCAACAAGGACAGGGACCACGAGCAGTACTTC.

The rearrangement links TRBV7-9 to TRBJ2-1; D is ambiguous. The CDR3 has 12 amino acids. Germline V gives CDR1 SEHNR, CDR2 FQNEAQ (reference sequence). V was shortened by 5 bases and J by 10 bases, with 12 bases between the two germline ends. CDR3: CASSPLGTEQFF. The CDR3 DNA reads TGTGCCAGCAGCCCTCTAGGTACCGAGCAGTTCTTC.

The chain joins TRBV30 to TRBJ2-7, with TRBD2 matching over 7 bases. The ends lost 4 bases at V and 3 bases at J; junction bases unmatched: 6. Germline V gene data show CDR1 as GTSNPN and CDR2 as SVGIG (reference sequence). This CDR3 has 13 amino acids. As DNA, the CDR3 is TGTGCCTGGACCGGGACGGGGGGCTACGAGCAGTACTTC. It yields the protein CAWTGTGGYEQYF.

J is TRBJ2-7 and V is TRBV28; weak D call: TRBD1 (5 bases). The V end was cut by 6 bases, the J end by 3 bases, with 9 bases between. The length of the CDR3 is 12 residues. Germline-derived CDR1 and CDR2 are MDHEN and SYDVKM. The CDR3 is CASSQTDYEQYF. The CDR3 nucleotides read TGTGCCAGCAGCCAGACAGACTACGAGCAGTACTTC.

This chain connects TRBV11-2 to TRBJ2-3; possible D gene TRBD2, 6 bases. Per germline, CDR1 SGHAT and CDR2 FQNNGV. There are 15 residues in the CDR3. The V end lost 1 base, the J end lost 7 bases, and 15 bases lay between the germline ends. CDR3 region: CASSLGSGDSYTQYF. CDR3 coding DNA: TGTGCCAGCAGCTTAGGTTCTGGGGACTCATATACGCAGTATTTT. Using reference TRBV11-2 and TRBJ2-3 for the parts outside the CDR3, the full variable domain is EAGVAQSPRYKIIEKRQSVAFWCNPISGHATLYWYQQILGQGPKLLIQFQNNGVVDDSQLPKDRFSAERLKGVDSTLKIQPAKLEDSAVYLCASSLGSGDSYTQYFGPGTRLTVL.

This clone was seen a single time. The CDR3 loop reads CASSQDRPSTSYEQYF. The CDR3 nucleotides read TGTGCCAGCAGCCAAGATCGTCCTAGCACCTCCTACGAGCAGTACTTC. V usage is TRBV3-1 (or the pseudogene TRBV3-2) and J usage is TRBJ2-7; tentative D call: TRBD2 (5 bases). Trimming pared 0 bases from V and 0 bases from J, leaving 12 bases between. The germline CDR1 and CDR2 sequences are LGHDT and YNNKEL (reference sequence). This CDR3 is built from 16 residues.

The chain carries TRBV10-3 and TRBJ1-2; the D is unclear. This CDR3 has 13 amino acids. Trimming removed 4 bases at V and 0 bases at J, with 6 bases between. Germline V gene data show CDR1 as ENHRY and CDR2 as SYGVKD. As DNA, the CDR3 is TGTGCCATCAGTGCCTCAGCTAACTATGGCTACACCTTC. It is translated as CAISASANYGYTF.

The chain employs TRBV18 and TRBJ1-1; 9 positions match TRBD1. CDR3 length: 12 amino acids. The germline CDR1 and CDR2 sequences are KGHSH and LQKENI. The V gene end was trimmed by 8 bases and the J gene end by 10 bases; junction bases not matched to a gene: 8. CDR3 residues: CASGQGSRGAFF. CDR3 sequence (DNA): TGTGCCAGCGGACAGGGGAGTCGAGGAGCTTTCTTT.

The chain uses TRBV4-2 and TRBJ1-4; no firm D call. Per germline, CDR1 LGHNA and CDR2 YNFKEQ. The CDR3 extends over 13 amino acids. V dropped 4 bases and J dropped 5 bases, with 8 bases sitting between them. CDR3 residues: CASSPELNEKLFF. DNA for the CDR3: TGTGCCAGCAGCCCCGAACTAAATGAAAAACTGTTTTTT.

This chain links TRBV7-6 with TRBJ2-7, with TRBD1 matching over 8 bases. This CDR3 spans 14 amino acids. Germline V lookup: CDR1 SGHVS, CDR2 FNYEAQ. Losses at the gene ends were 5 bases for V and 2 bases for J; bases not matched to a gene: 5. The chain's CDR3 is CASSTDRGAYEQYF. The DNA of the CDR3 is TGTGCCAGCAGCACTGACAGGGGTGCCTACGAGCAGTACTTC.

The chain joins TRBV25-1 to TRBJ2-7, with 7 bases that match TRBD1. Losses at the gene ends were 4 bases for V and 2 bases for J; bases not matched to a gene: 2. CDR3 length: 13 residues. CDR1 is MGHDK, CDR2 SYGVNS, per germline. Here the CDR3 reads CASSAGQTYEQYF. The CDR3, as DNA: TGTGCCAGCAGTGCGGGACAGACCTACGAGCAGTACTTC.

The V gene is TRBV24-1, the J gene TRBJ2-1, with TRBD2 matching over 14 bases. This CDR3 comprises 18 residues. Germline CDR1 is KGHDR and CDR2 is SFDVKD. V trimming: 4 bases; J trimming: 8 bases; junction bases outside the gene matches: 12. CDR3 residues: CATSDTGTSGSLSDEQFF. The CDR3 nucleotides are TGTGCCACCAGTGACACCGGGACTAGCGGGAGTTTATCCGATGAGCAGTTCTTC.

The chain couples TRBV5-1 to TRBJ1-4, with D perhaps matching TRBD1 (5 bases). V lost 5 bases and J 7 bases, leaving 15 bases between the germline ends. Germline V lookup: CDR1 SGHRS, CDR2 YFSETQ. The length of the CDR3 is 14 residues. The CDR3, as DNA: TGCGCCAGCAGAGTAGGGGTCATCGGTGAAAAACTGTTTTTT. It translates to CASRVGVIGEKLFF.

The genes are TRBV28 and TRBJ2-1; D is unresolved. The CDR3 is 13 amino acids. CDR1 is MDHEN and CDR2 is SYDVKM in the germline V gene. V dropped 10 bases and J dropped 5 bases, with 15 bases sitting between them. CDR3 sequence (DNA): TGTGCCACTTCCCTGTTCTTTCACAATGAGCAGTTCTTC. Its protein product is CATSLFFHNEQFF.

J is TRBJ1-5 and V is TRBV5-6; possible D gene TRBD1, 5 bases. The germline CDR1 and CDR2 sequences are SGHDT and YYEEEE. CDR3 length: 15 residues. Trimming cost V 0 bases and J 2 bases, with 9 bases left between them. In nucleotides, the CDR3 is TGTGCCAGCAGCTTGGCCCTAGGGGGCAATCAGCCCCAGCATTTT. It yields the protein CASSLALGGNQPQHF.

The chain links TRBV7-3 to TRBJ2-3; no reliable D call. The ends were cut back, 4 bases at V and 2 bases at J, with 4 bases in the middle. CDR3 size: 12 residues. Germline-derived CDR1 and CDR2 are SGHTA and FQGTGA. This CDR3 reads CASSSYTDTQYF. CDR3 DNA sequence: TGTGCCAGCAGCTCCTACACAGATACGCAGTATTTT.

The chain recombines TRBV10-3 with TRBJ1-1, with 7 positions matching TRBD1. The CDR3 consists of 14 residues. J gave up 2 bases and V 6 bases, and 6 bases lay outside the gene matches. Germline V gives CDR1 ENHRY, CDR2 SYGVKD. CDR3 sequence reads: CAISPDRVNTEAFF. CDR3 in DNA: TGTGCCATCAGCCCCGACAGGGTCAACACTGAAGCTTTCTTT.

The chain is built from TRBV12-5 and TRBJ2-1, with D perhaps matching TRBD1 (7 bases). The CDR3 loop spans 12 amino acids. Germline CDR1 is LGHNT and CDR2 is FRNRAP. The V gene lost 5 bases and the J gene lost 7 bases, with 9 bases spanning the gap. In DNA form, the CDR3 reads TGTGCTAGTGGTCAGGGGGGAAATGAGCAGTTCTTC. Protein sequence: CASGQGGNEQFF.

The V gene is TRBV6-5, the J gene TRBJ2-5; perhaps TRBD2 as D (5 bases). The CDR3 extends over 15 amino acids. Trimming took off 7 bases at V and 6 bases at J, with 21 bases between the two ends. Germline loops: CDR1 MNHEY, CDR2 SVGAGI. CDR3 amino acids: CASIRTGPFGKTQYF. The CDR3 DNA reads TGTGCCAGCATTAGAACCGGGCCCTTCGGGAAGACCCAGTACTTC.

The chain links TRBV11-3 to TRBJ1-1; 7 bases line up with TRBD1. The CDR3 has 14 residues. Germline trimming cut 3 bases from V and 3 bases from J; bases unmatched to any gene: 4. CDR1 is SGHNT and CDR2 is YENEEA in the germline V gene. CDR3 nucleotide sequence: TGTGCCAGCAGCTTGAGGGGGCGGGACACTGAAGCTTTCTTT. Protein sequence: CASSLRGRDTEAFF.

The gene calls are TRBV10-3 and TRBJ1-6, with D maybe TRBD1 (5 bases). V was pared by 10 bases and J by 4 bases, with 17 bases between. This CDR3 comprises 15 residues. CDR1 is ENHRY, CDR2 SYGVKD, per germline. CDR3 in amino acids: CATTSRDGYNSPLHF. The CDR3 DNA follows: TGTGCCACCACAAGCAGGGATGGGTATAATTCACCCCTCCACTTT.